This TCR beta chain was retrieved from a study of T cells in Graves' hyperthyroidism and ophthalmopathy. In its sample, this clonotype was seen many times. The study defined stable Graves' hyperthyroidism as no ophthalmopathy progression within 18 months. Hyperthyroidism was newly diagnosed in patients aged 18 to 65 (duration under 2 months). Diagnoses were established using clinical symptoms, serum thyroxine and TRAb, thyroid ultrasound and orbital computed tomography. The PBMCs studied were ones that came from around 10 ml fresh peripheral blood. The V and J ends lost 4 bases and 2 bases respectively, with 9 bases between them. The germline V gene has CDR1 PRHDT and CDR2 FYEKMQ (reference sequence). The CDR3 has 13 residues. Amplified TCR beta CDR3 regions derived from RNA transcripts. In the first-round RT-PCR of the TCR CDR3, the HTBI primer set was used. One entry per CDR3 protein, called by TCRdb with MiXCR from the multiplex PCR reads. The sample comprises roughly 570,000 distinct CDR3 sequences, about 15% of which are singletons, and about 7% rests with the top ten.

The TCR sequence derives from a woman aged 25 to 39 with Graves' hyperthyroidism. V and J are TRBV13 and TRBJ2-7, with D tentatively TRBD1 (6 bases). Input material: blood. DNA for the CDR3: TGTGCCAGCAGCTCCCGGGACACCTACGAGCAGTACTTC. Its translation: CASSSRDTYEQYF.